This note documents a single T cell receptor (beta chain) sequence. What it binds is not known. The time point was: week 23, last vaccination. It was 300 ug of mutant IDH1 20-mer peptide that made up each vaccine dose, given with topical imiquimod. Data came from immunoSEQ multiplex PCR; TCRdb stores just in-frame clones and leaves some out. Among about 20,000 clones listed, roughly 82% were seen once. This sample was taken from a study of a mutant IDH1 vaccine in newly diagnosed glioma. Sequenced material: PBMCs, taken from a glioma patient whose treatment included an IDH1 peptide vaccine. The sequence was obtained from a man aged 25-45 years with glioma.

The chain's CDR3 is CASSGGLACEQYF. The CDR3 DNA sequence: TGTGCCAGCAGTGGGGGACTAGCTTGTGAGCAGTACTTC. This chain connects TRBV6-4 to TRBJ2-7; TRBD2 matches at 9 bases. The CDR3 extends over 13 amino acids. CDR1 and CDR2 from the germline V gene are MRHNA and SNTAGT. After removal of 4 bases from V and 7 bases from J, the junction contained 5 bases not matched to a gene.